These 18 T cell receptor beta chains came from one sample sequenced in a study of shared clonotypes between healthy human individuals. The table came from immunoSEQ multiplex PCR; TCRdb's copy has only in-frame clones and leaves some out. The repertoire holds more than 450,000 clones, with roughly 78% as singletons. Material for sequencing was PBMCs. The receptors were sampled from a woman aged 35 to 49 in good health. Some clones in this sample may be carry-over from other donors' samples.

The V gene is TRBV12-1, the J gene TRBJ2-1; TRBD2 is taken as the D call from the table, unchecked against the DNA. TRBV12-1 is listed as a pseudogene. This CDR3 contains 15 residues. Here the CDR3 DNA reads TGTGCCAGCAGCGCAAATAGCGGGAGCTACAATGAGCAGTTCTTC. Protein product: CASSANSGSYNEQFF.

The rearrangement uses TRBV5-1 and TRBJ2-7; TRBD2 matches at 15 bases. Trimming removed 8 bases from V and 4 bases from J; junction bases left unmatched: 7. This CDR3 is 15 amino acids long. CDR1 and CDR2 (germline): SGHRS, YFSETQ. In DNA form, the CDR3 reads TGCGCCAGTAGAAGTGGACTAGCGGGAGGGTACGAGCAGTACTTC. The encoded protein is CASRSGLAGGYEQYF.

The chain employs TRBV29-1 and TRBJ2-1; the match to TRBD2 covers 12 bases. In germline, CDR1 is SQVTM, CDR2 ANQGSEA. After removal of 2 bases from V and 9 bases from J, the junction contained 14 bases not matched to a gene. This CDR3 comprises 17 residues. CDR3 nucleotide sequence: TGCAGCGTTGAACTAGCGGGAGGGCCGTTGGGTACGGGTGAGCAGTTCTTC. It encodes CSVELAGGPLGTGEQFF.

This clone was counted only a few times. The chain is built from TRBV4-1 and TRBJ2-7; 12 bases map to TRBD2. V shed 1 base, J shed 5 bases, and the junction held 3 bases outside the gene matches. The CDR3 spans 15 residues. Germline CDR1 reads MGHRA; CDR2 reads YSYEKL. As DNA, the CDR3 is TGCGCCAGCAGCCAAGTCACTAGCGGGAGGAACGAGCAGTACTTC. It yields the protein CASSQVTSGRNEQYF.

The chain is built from TRBV6-5 and TRBJ1-4; perhaps TRBD1 as D (6 bases). The CDR3 covers 15 residues. Trimming removed 4 bases from V and 5 bases from J, with 14 bases in between. Germline V gene sequence: CDR1 MNHEY, CDR2 SVGAGI. The CDR3 nucleotides are TGTGCCAGCAGTTCCGGAGGGGGGGCAAATGAAAAACTGTTTTTT. As protein: CASSSGGGANEKLFF.

The chain couples TRBV11-1 to TRBJ2-5; D call uncertain. V was trimmed by 5 bases and J by 3 bases, leaving 13 bases between them. The germline gives CDR1 SGHAT, CDR2 FQDESV (reference sequence). The CDR3 runs 14 residues. For the CDR3, the DNA is TGTGCCAGCAGCCCCCTACGACTCGAAGAGACCCAGTACTTC. This gives the protein CASSPLRLEETQYF.

The rearrangement joins TRBV19 to TRBJ2-6; the D is unclear. Germline-derived CDR1 and CDR2 are LNHDA and SQIVND (reference sequence). This CDR3 has 14 amino acids. Trimming removed 5 bases at V and 0 bases at J, with 5 bases between. CDR3 residues: CASSRISGANVLTF. CDR3 coding DNA: TGTGCCAGTAGTCGGATCTCTGGGGCCAACGTCCTGACTTTC.

In this sample, this clone turned up a few times. V and J are TRBV9 and TRBJ1-4, with D unresolved. From germline, CDR1 is SGDLS and CDR2 YYNGEE. V lost 4 bases to trimming and J lost 7 bases, with 14 bases between them. The CDR3 loop spans 14 amino acids. CDR3 protein: CASSPTGLGEKLFF. In DNA, the CDR3 is TGTGCCAGCAGCCCCACCGGGCTGGGTGAAAAACTGTTTTTT.

This clone was found many times. The chain uses TRBV6-4 and TRBJ2-3, with D unresolved. CDR1 is MRHNA and CDR2 is SNTAGT in the germline V gene. The CDR3 length is 16 residues. V gave up 2 bases and J gave up 2 bases, with 14 bases separating them. The CDR3 DNA reads as TGTGCCAGCAGTGACCATGCCAGTTCAGTCACAGATACGCAGTATTTT. Translation: CASSDHASSVTDTQYF.

The chain has TRBV5-1 and TRBJ1-1; D ambiguous. Germline V gives CDR1 SGHRS, CDR2 YFSETQ. V gave up 4 bases and J gave up 0 bases, with 10 bases separating them. The CDR3 spans 14 residues. CDR3 sequence: CASSGGSMNTEAFF. The CDR3 DNA follows: TGCGCCAGCAGCGGAGGATCCATGAACACTGAAGCTTTCTTT.

The chain's CDR3 is CATSRGETANTEAFF. CDR3 in DNA: TGTGCCACCAGCAGGGGGGAGACAGCGAACACTGAAGCTTTCTTT. V gene TRBV15 combines with J gene TRBJ1-1; maybe TRBD1 (5 bases). The length of the CDR3 is 15 residues. V lost 3 bases, J lost 1 base, and 12 bases lay in between. Germline values: CDR1 LNHNV, CDR2 YYDKDF (reference sequence).

The V gene is TRBV7-2, the J gene TRBJ2-5, with D maybe TRBD1 (6 bases). The CDR3 contains 15 residues. Trimming left V 6 bases short and J 5 bases short, with 19 bases between. CDR1 and CDR2 from the germline V gene are SGHTA and FQGNSA. In DNA form, the CDR3 reads TGTGCCAGCAGTAAACAGGGAACTATACCGGAGACCCAGTACTTC. Translating gives CASSKQGTIPETQYF.

This chain uses TRBV5-1 with TRBJ2-2; D is uncertain. CDR3 length: 17 residues. The V and J ends lost 4 bases and 6 bases respectively, with 22 bases between them. Germline V CDR1 and CDR2: SGHRS, YFSETQ. CDR3 nucleotide sequence: TGCGCCAGCAGCAACTCCCCAGCGAGTGCTCAGGCCGGGGAGCTGTTTTTT. Its protein is CASSNSPASAQAGELFF.

In regard to this clone: Sequence at one end of the junction differs from germline and may be a read error. This chain connects TRBV30 to TRBJ2-7, with 9 positions matching TRBD1. This CDR3 region has 13 residues. The germline V gene has CDR1 GTSNPN and CDR2 SVGIG (reference sequence). The DNA of the CDR3 is TGTACCTGGAGTCGGACAGGGGCCTACGAGCAGTACTTC. The encoded protein is CTWSRTGAYEQYF.

This clone showed up just a few times. V gene TRBV7-2 combines with J gene TRBJ1-1, with no clear D. Per the germline V gene, CDR1 is SGHTA and CDR2 is FQGNSA. This CDR3 has 14 amino acids. Trimming shortened V by 1 base and J by 3 bases, and 9 bases separated the two germline ends. The CDR3 nucleotides are TGTGCCAGCAGCTTAGGAGTGGTCGACACTGAAGCTTTCTTT. It translates to CASSLGVVDTEAFF.

The rearrangement joins TRBV5-1 to TRBJ2-2; 8 bases are shared with TRBD2. The CDR3 contains 15 residues. The V and J ends lost 0 bases and 5 bases, in that order; junction bases with no gene match: 3. Germline CDR1 is SGHRS and CDR2 is YFSETQ. Here the CDR3 DNA reads TGCGCCAGCAGCTTGGCGGGAGGGCGGACCGGGGAGCTGTTTTTT. It codes for CASSLAGGRTGELFF.

This clone showed up just a few times. The CDR3 is CASSLSAGGREQFF. In DNA, the CDR3 is TGTGCCAGCAGCTTATCAGCGGGAGGCAGAGAGCAGTTCTTC. The chain is built from TRBV7-2 and TRBJ2-1, with TRBD2 identical over 9 bases. The V segment lost 2 bases and the J segment 10 bases; nucleotides outside the gene matches: 6. The CDR3 is 14 amino acids. CDR1 is SGHTA, CDR2 FQGNSA, per germline.

The chain carries TRBV7-9 and TRBJ1-2; D is unclear. Trimming shortened V by 2 bases and J by 8 bases, and 21 bases separated the two germline ends. The CDR3 spans 16 residues. CDR1 SEHNR and CDR2 FQNEAQ come from the germline V gene (reference sequence). CDR3 residues: CASSLSTTDPIGGYTF. CDR3 DNA: TGTGCCAGCAGCTTAAGTACGACGGACCCTATTGGGGGCTACACCTTC.